Each of the 6 T cell receptor beta chains below was sequenced from the same sample in a study of blood T cell repertoires in COVID-19. Generated by immunoSEQ multiplex PCR, the TCRdb table keeps only in-frame clones and is missing some. In the table there are around 300,000 clones, over 85% of which are singletons. Sequenced: PBMCs or T cells enriched from blood (not recorded which). The receptors stem from a woman aged 55-69 years who had recovered from COVID-19.

V is TRBV2 and J is TRBJ1-3; the match to TRBD1 covers 7 bases. This CDR3 contains 14 residues. After removal of 4 bases from V and 3 bases from J, the junction contained 3 bases not matched to a gene. Per the germline V gene, CDR1 is SNHLY and CDR2 is FYNNEI. CDR3 sequence reads: CASSGTGGGNTIYF. The CDR3 region has the DNA TGTGCCAGCAGTGGGACAGGAGGTGGAAACACCATATATTTT.

J is TRBJ2-1 and V is TRBV25-1; 11 bases line up with TRBD1. J gave up 8 bases and V 7 bases, and 7 bases lay outside the gene matches. This CDR3 contains 14 residues. The germline gives CDR1 MGHDK, CDR2 SYGVNS. In DNA form, the CDR3 reads TGTGCCAGCACTCCGGGACAGGGGGTTCATGAGCAGTTCTTC. It encodes CASTPGQGVHEQFF.

The rearrangement uses TRBV7-3 and TRBJ2-2; D is unclear. This CDR3 is built from 13 residues. CDR1 and CDR2 (germline): SGHTA, FQGTGA. Trimming pared 1 base from V and 6 bases from J, leaving 6 bases between. The CDR3 is CASSLMGPGELFF. The CDR3 DNA follows: TGTGCCAGCAGCTTAATGGGCCCCGGGGAGCTGTTTTTT.

The gene calls are TRBV5-1 and TRBJ2-2; D unresolved. V dropped 5 bases and J dropped 4 bases, with 15 bases sitting between them. In germline, CDR1 is SGHRS, CDR2 YFSETQ. The CDR3 is 15 residues long. The CDR3 region has the DNA TGCGCCAGCAGTCCTCTCTGGGCGAGCACCGGGGAGCTGTTTTTT. As protein: CASSPLWASTGELFF.

The V and J genes are TRBV11-3 and TRBJ1-4; D might be TRBD1 (6 bases). Trimming removed 4 bases from V and 3 bases from J, with 9 bases in between. Germline V CDR1 and CDR2: SGHNT, YENEEA. CDR3 length: 14 residues. CDR3 in DNA: TGTGCCAGCAGCTGGGGGCAGTCTAATGAAAAACTGTTTTTT. Protein sequence: CASSWGQSNEKLFF.

The rearrangement joins TRBV4-1 to TRBJ2-2; no definite D call. With 3 bases removed from V and 7 bases from J, the gap between germline ends came to 12 bases. Germline values: CDR1 MGHRA, CDR2 YSYEKL. The CDR3 runs to 14 residues. CDR3 protein: CASSQGRDLGELFF. The CDR3 bases are TGCGCCAGCAGCCAGGGCCGTGATCTCGGGGAGCTGTTTTTT.